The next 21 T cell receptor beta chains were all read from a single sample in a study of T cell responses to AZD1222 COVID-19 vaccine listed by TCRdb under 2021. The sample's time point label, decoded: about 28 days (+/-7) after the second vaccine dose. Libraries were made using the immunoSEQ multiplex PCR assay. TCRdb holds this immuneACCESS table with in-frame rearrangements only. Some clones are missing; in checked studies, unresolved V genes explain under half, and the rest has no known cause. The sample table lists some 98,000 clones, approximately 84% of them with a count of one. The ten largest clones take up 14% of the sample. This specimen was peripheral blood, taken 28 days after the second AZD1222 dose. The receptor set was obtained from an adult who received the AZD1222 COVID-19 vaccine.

CDR3 loop: CASRRQGSYEQYF. The CDR3 DNA sequence: TGTGCCAGCAGGCGACAGGGTTCCTACGAGCAGTACTTC. This chain uses TRBV2 with TRBJ2-7; 7 positions agree with TRBD1. In germline, CDR1 is SNHLY, CDR2 FYNNEI. CDR3 size: 13 residues. J lost 1 base, V lost 6 bases, and 3 bases had no gene match.

The CDR3 coding sequence is TGTGCCAGCAGCCCAGAGACAGGGGGGAACACTGAAGCTTTCTTT. Its translation is CASSPETGGNTEAFF. J is TRBJ1-1 and V is TRBV4-2; 9 bases align to TRBD1. The V gene end was trimmed by 4 bases and the J gene end by 1 base; junction bases not matched to a gene: 4. Germline loops: CDR1 LGHNA, CDR2 YNFKEQ. The CDR3 length is 15 residues.

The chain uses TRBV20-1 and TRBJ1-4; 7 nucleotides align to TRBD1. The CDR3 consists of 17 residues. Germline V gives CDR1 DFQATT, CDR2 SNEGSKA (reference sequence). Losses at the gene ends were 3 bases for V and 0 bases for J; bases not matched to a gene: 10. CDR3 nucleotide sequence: TGCAGTGCTAGTAGAGGGTCAGGGGGGTCAACTAATGAAAAACTGTTTTTT. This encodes CSASRGSGGSTNEKLFF.

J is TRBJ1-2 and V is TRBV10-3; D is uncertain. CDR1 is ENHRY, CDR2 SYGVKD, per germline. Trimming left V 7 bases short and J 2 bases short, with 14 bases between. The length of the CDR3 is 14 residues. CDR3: CAITAKSGNYGYTF. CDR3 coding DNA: TGTGCCATCACCGCTAAGTCGGGGAACTATGGCTACACCTTC.

The CDR3 coding sequence is TGTGCCAGCAGACCGGTACAAAAAAACTACGAGCAGTACTTC. This encodes CASRPVQKNYEQYF. The chain employs TRBV5-6 and TRBJ2-7, with no clear D. Germline lookup yields CDR1 SGHDT and CDR2 YYEEEE. The V end was cut by 5 bases, the J end by 3 bases, with 15 bases between. This CDR3 spans 14 amino acids.

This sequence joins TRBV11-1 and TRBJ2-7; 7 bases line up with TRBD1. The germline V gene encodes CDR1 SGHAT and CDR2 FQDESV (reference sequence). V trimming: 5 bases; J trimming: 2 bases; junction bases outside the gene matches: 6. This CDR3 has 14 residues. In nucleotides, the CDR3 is TGTGCCAGCAGCCCCGGGACAGCCGCCTACGAGCAGTACTTC. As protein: CASSPGTAAYEQYF.

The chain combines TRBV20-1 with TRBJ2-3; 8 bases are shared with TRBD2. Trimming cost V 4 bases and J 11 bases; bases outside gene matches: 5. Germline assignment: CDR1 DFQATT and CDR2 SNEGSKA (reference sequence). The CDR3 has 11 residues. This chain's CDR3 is CSATAGVKQYF. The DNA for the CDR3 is TGCAGTGCTACAGCGGGAGTAAAGCAGTATTTT.

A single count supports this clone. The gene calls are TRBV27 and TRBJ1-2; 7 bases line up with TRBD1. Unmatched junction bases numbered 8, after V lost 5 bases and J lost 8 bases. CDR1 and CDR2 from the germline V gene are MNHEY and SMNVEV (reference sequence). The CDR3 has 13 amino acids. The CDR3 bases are TGTGCCAGCAGTCCATCAGGGGGATACGGCTACACCTTC. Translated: CASSPSGGYGYTF.

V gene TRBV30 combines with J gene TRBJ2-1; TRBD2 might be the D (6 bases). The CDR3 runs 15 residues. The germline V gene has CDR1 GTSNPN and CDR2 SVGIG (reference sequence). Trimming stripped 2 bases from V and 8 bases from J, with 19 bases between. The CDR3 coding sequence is TGTGCCTGGAGTAACGAGGGAGGTGGTTTGGATGAGCAGTTCTTC. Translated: CAWSNEGGGLDEQFF.

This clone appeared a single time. CDR3: CASTNLAGVDNEQFF. CDR3 DNA: TGTGCCAGCACGAACTTAGCGGGGGTGGACAATGAGCAGTTCTTC. The chain uses TRBV6-1 and TRBJ2-1, with 9 bases that match TRBD2. The CDR3 has 15 amino acids. Germline V gives CDR1 MNHNS, CDR2 SASEGT. V shed 7 bases and J 5 bases; nucleotides not matched to a gene: 9.

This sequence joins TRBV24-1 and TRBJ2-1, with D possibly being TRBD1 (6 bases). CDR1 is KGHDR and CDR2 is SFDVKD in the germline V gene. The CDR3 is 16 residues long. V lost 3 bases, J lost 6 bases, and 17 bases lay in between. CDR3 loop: CATSDPITTGTNEQFF. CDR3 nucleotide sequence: TGTGCCACCAGTGATCCCATCACGACAGGAACCAATGAGCAGTTCTTC.

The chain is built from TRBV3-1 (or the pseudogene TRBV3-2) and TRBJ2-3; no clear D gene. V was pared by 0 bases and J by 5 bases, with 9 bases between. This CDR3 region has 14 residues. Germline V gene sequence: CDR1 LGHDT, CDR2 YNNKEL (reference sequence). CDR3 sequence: CASSQEGSRDTQYF. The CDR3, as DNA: TGTGCCAGCAGCCAAGAAGGCTCGAGAGATACGCAGTATTTT.

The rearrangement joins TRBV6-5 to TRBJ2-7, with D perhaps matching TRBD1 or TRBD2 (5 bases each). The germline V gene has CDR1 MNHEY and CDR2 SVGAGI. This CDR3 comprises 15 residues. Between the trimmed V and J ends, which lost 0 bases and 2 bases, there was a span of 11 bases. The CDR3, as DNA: TGTGCCAGCAGTTACTCAGGGGAGAGGGCCTACGAGCAGTACTTC. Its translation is CASSYSGERAYEQYF.

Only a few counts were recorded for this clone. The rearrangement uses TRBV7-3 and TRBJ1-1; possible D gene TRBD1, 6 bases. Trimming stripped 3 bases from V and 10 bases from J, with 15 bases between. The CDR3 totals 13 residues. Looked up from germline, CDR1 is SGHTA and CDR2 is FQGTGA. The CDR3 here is CASSLDGGPPAFF. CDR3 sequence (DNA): TGTGCCAGCAGCTTGGACGGGGGGCCCCCAGCTTTCTTT.

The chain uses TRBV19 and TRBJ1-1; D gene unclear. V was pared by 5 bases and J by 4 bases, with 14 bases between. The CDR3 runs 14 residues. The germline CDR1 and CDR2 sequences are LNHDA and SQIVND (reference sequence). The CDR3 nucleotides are TGTGCCAGTAGTCCCCTAATCTGGGGCACTGAAGCTTTCTTT. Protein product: CASSPLIWGTEAFF. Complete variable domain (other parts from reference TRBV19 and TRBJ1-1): DGGITQSPKYLFRKEGQNVTLSCEQNLNHDAMYWYRQDPGQGLRLIYYSQIVNDFQKGDIAEGYSVSREKKESFPLTVTSAQKNPTAFYLCASSPLIWGTEAFFGQGTRLTVV.

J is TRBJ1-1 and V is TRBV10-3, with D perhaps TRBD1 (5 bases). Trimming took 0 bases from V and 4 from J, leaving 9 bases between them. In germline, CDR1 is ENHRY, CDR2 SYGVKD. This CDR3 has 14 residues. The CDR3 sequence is CAISESSQGTEAFF. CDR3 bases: TGTGCCATCAGTGAGTCTAGCCAGGGCACTGAAGCTTTCTTT.

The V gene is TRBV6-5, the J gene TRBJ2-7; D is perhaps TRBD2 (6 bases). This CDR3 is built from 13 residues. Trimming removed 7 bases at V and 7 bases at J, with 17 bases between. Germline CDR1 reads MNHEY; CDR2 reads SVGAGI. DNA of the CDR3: TGTGCCAGCACTGGGGGGAGGAATTGGGAGCAGTACTTC. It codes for CASTGGRNWEQYF.

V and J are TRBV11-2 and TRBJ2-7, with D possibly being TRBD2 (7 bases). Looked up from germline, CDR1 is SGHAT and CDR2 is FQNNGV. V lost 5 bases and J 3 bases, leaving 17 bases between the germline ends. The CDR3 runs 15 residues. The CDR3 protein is CASSPMGGRHYEQYF. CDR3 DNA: TGTGCCAGCAGCCCTATGGGGGGGCGTCACTACGAGCAGTACTTC.

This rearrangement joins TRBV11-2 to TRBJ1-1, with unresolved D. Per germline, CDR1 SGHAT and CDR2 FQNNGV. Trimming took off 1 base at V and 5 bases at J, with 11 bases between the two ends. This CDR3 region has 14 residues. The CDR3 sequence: CASSLVGTGTEAFF. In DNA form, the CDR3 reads TGTGCCAGCAGCTTAGTCGGTACGGGTACTGAAGCTTTCTTT.

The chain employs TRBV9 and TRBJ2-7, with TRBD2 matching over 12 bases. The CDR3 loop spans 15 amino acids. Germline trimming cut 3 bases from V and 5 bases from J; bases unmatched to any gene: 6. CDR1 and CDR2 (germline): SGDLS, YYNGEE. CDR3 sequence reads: CASSATSGSVNEQYF. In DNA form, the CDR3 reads TGTGCCAGCAGCGCGACTAGCGGGAGTGTCAACGAGCAGTACTTC.

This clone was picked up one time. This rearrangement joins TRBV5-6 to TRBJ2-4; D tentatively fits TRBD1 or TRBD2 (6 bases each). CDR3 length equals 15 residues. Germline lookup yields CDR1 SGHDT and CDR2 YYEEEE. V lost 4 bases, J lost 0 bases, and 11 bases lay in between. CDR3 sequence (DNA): TGTGCCAGCAGCCCCGGGGGCTTAGCCAAAAACATTCAGTACTTC. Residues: CASSPGGLAKNIQYF.